The 20 T cell receptor beta chains given below trace back to one sample, sequenced in a study of OX40 agonist ivuxolimab in advanced cancers. The library came from the immunoSEQ multiplex PCR assay. This is the immuneACCESS table as TCRdb keeps it, with only in-frame sequences that have V and J called. A part of the clones is gone; compared with another copy, unresolved V genes explain less than half, and the rest is unexplained. The table for this sample lists about 70,000 clones; 90% to 95% of them were counted only once. The ten largest clones represent about 7.1% of the sample. Specimen: CD4+ or CD8+ T cells sorted from blood, collected in a trial of the OX40 agonist ivuxolimab. The receptors originated from an adult with an advanced solid tumor such as melanoma, head and neck, liver or kidney cancer.

The rearrangement uses TRBV7-6 and TRBJ2-7; D possibly corresponds to TRBD1 (5 bases). Per the germline V gene, CDR1 is SGHVS and CDR2 is FNYEAQ. The CDR3 consists of 17 residues. V shed 0 bases and J shed 3 bases, with 18 bases lying between them. The CDR3 region has the DNA TGTGCCAGCAGCTTAGCGTCCCCCAACAGGTTATTCTACGAGCAGTACTTC. Its protein is CASSLASPNRLFYEQYF.

This clone showed up just once. The rearrangement joins TRBV4-3 to TRBJ2-7; weak D call: TRBD1 (5 bases). Germline CDR1 is LGHNA and CDR2 is YSLEER. This CDR3 is built from 15 residues. Trimming removed 0 bases at V and 2 bases at J, with 11 bases between. This CDR3 reads CASSQDRQGPYEQYF. In nucleotides, the CDR3 is TGCGCCAGCAGCCAAGATCGGCAGGGTCCCTACGAGCAGTACTTC.

V is TRBV11-2 and J is TRBJ2-3; no definite D call. V was cut by 1 base and J by 4 bases, with 6 bases left in between. CDR1 is SGHAT, CDR2 FQNNGV, per germline. This CDR3 is built from 13 residues. CDR3 nucleotides: TGTGCCAGCAGCTTAGGTCCAGCAGATACGCAGTATTTT. Amino acid sequence: CASSLGPADTQYF.

V and J are TRBV21-1 and TRBJ1-5; the table gives TRBD1 as D, unverified against the DNA. TRBV21-1 is recorded as a pseudogene. This CDR3 is built from 17 residues. CDR3 in amino acids: CASTETPGQGYNQPQHF. CDR3 in DNA: TGTGCCAGCACCGAAACACCGGGACAGGGGTACAATCAGCCCCAGCATTTT.

The rearrangement uses TRBV7-8 and TRBJ2-1; unclear D gene. The CDR3 runs 12 residues. V was cut by 10 bases and J by 4 bases, with 11 bases left in between. Germline CDR1 is SGHVS and CDR2 is FQNEAQ. The CDR3 here is CATQFGYNEQFF. The CDR3 nucleotides read TGTGCCACCCAATTTGGATACAATGAGCAGTTCTTC. Based on the CDR3 plus reference TRBV7-8 and TRBJ2-1, the full variable domain is GAGVSQSPRYKVAKRGQDVALRCDPISGHVSLFWYQQALGQGPEFLTYFQNEAQLDKSGLPSDRFFAERPEGSVSTLKIQRTQQEDSAVYLCATQFGYNEQFFGPGTRLTVL.

J is TRBJ1-2 and V is TRBV4-2; D is unclear. Looked up from germline, CDR1 is LGHNA and CDR2 is YNFKEQ. Trimming pared 0 bases from V and 5 bases from J, leaving 16 bases between. The CDR3 is 16 residues long. CDR3 coding DNA: TGTGCCAGCAGCCAAGAAAGCTCGTCGCTTGAGTATGGCTACACCTTC. It encodes CASSQESSSLEYGYTF.

The chain links TRBV20-1 to TRBJ2-4; 8 bases agree with TRBD1. The CDR3 runs 10 residues. In germline, CDR1 is DFQATT, CDR2 SNEGSKA (reference sequence). Germline trimming cut 5 bases from V and 14 bases from J; bases unmatched to any gene: 5. The CDR3: CSAPPDREYF. The CDR3 region has the DNA TGCAGTGCTCCTCCGGACAGGGAGTACTTC.

The sample holds one count of this clone. V gene TRBV7-2 combines with J gene TRBJ2-1; D possibly corresponds to TRBD1 (6 bases). The V end was cut by 3 bases, the J end by 0 bases, with 12 bases between. This CDR3 has 16 amino acids. Germline V CDR1 and CDR2: SGHTA, FQGNSA. The CDR3 protein is CASSFWGPSSYNEQFF. CDR3 DNA: TGTGCCAGCAGCTTTTGGGGGCCCAGCTCCTACAATGAGCAGTTCTTC.

V gene TRBV5-6 combines with J gene TRBJ2-7; 9 nucleotides line up with TRBD1. Unmatched junction bases numbered 11, after V lost 3 bases and J lost 7 bases. This CDR3 is 15 amino acids long. In germline, CDR1 is SGHDT, CDR2 YYEEEE. CDR3 region: CASSWDRDRASEQYF. In DNA form, the CDR3 reads TGTGCCAGCAGCTGGGACCGGGACAGGGCCTCAGAGCAGTACTTC.

J is TRBJ1-6 and V is TRBV11-2; D remains unclear. V gave up 1 base and J gave up 4 bases, with 8 bases separating them. Germline V gene data show CDR1 as SGHAT and CDR2 as FQNNGV. The CDR3 sequence is 15 residues long. The CDR3 DNA is TGTGCCAGCAGCTTAGGGGCGGATTATAATTCACCCCTCCACTTT. Translated, it gives CASSLGADYNSPLHF.

This clone was observed a single time. V gene TRBV10-2 combines with J gene TRBJ2-7, with D possibly being TRBD1 (6 bases). CDR3 size: 13 residues. The V end lost 3 bases, the J end lost 2 bases, and 8 bases lay between the germline ends. Germline assignment: CDR1 WSHSY and CDR2 SAAADI. CDR3 DNA: TGCGCCAGCAGTGAAACAGGGACCTACGAGCAGTACTTC. The encoded protein is CASSETGTYEQYF.

V and J are TRBV11-1 and TRBJ2-7, with 9 nucleotides matching TRBD1. CDR3 length: 15 residues. The germline V gene encodes CDR1 SGHAT and CDR2 FQDESV (reference sequence). J gave up 2 bases and V 3 bases, and 5 bases lay outside the gene matches. In DNA, the CDR3 is TGTGCCAGCAGCTTTGGGACAGGGATACCCTACGAGCAGTACTTC. Encoded protein: CASSFGTGIPYEQYF.

V and J are TRBV7-9 and TRBJ2-7; 10 positions match TRBD1. The CDR3 runs to 16 residues. Germline CDR1 is SEHNR and CDR2 is FQNEAQ (reference sequence). The ends lost 5 bases at V and 3 bases at J; junction bases unmatched: 10. The CDR3 loop is CASSGPGQGIYYEQYF. The CDR3 DNA reads as TGTGCCAGCAGCGGACCGGGACAGGGGATTTACTACGAGCAGTACTTC.

The V gene is TRBV27, the J gene TRBJ1-6; no clear D. Germline loops: CDR1 MNHEY, CDR2 SMNVEV (reference sequence). V lost 1 base to trimming and J lost 4 bases, with 11 bases between them. The CDR3 is 16 residues long. The CDR3 loop is CASSLLGLGYNSPLHF. CDR3 bases: TGTGCCAGCAGTTTATTAGGGTTGGGGTATAATTCACCCCTCCACTTT.

As DNA, the CDR3 is TGTGCCAGCAGCTTAGCCCTCCAGGGGGTCGAGACCCAGTACTTC. Encoded protein: CASSLALQGVETQYF. The chain is built from TRBV13 and TRBJ2-5; 7 bases are shared with TRBD1. The J segment lost 5 bases and the V segment lost 1 base, leaving 7 bases of the junction unmatched. This CDR3 comprises 15 residues. Germline V gene data show CDR1 as PRHDT and CDR2 as FYEKMQ (reference sequence).

In nucleotides, the CDR3 is TGTGCCACCGCCGGGGATCCGACAGGGGGCACTGGAAACACCATATATTTT. It codes for CATAGDPTGGTGNTIYF. This sequence joins TRBV10-3 and TRBJ1-3; 10 nucleotides match TRBD1. Germline-derived CDR1 and CDR2 are ENHRY and SYGVKD. There are 17 residues in the CDR3. V shed 10 bases and J 2 bases; nucleotides not matched to a gene: 14.

The chain is built from TRBV27 and TRBJ2-7; 8 bases are a match to TRBD2. CDR3 length: 16 residues. Unmatched junction bases numbered 9, after V lost 5 bases and J lost 0 bases. CDR1 is MNHEY, CDR2 SMNVEV, per germline (reference sequence). The chain's CDR3 is CASSPSAGVSSYEQYF. Here the CDR3 DNA reads TGTGCCAGCAGTCCATCAGCGGGGGTGAGCTCCTACGAGCAGTACTTC.

Remarks on this clone: This same CDR3 is encoded by further DNA sequences in the sample. The chain combines TRBV7-2 with TRBJ2-5; TRBD2 aligns across 11 bases. This CDR3 is built from 16 residues. The V segment lost 0 bases and the J segment 2 bases; nucleotides outside the gene matches: 2. Germline CDR1 reads SGHTA; CDR2 reads FQGNSA. Here the CDR3 reads CASSLALAGGQETQYF. CDR3 nucleotide sequence: TGTGCCAGCAGCTTAGCCCTAGCGGGGGGTCAAGAGACCCAGTACTTC.

This clone showed up just once. The V and J genes are TRBV2 and TRBJ1-1, with 12 positions matching TRBD1. There are 19 residues in the CDR3. CDR1 and CDR2 (germline): SNHLY, FYNNEI. V lost 3 bases to trimming and J lost 0 bases; unmatched junction nucleotides: 11. Here the CDR3 DNA reads TGTGCCAGCAGTGATCAATTAGGGACAGGGGGCTTCATGAACACTGAAGCTTTCTTT. Protein sequence: CASSDQLGTGGFMNTEAFF.

The sample holds one count of this clone. This chain links TRBV6-5 with TRBJ2-5, with D hard to call. The J call could be wrong; TRBJ2-7 is a better fit for the DNA end. CDR3 size: 13 residues. Germline values: CDR1 MNHEY, CDR2 SVGAGI. Here the CDR3 DNA reads TGTGCCAGCAGTTATCAAAGCTCCTACGAGCAGTACTTC. Its translation is CASSYQSSYEQYF.